Listed here are 32 T cell receptor beta chains from one sample, sequenced in a study of T cells after yellow fever vaccination. Each CDR3 protein gets one entry after TCRdb re-called the 5' RACE reads with MiXCR. The data hold 300,000 to 350,000 distinct CDR3 sequences, with over 3.5% observed a single time. The sequencing here drew on PBMCs, taken 15 days after the yellow fever booster vaccination. The origin of the receptors is a man between 18 and 29 years old who received the YFV17D yellow fever vaccine.

This clonotype was detected ten times or more. V is TRBV5-1 and J is TRBJ2-3; no firm D call. Germline V gene lookup returns CDR1 SGHRS and CDR2 YFSETQ. V shed 0 bases and J shed 2 bases, with 10 bases lying between them. This CDR3 region has 15 residues. The CDR3 bases are TGCGCCAGCAGCTTGGAAGTAGTTTTCACAGATACGCAGTATTTT. This translates into CASSLEVVFTDTQYF.

This clonotype appeared a few times. V gene TRBV12-3 or TRBV12-4 combines with J gene TRBJ2-6; D gene uncertain. The V end lost 7 bases, the J end lost 8 bases, and 15 bases lay between the germline ends. This CDR3 region has 14 residues. The CDR3 sequence: CASIRTAATNVLTF. The CDR3 DNA sequence: TGTGCCAGCATCCGGACGGCAGCGACCAACGTCCTGACTTTC.

This clonotype was seen repeatedly, ten times or more. J is TRBJ2-4 and V is TRBV5-6; 7 bases align to TRBD1. The germline gives CDR1 SGHDT, CDR2 YYEEEE. The CDR3 is 14 residues long. After removal of 7 bases from V and 1 base from J, the junction contained 5 bases not matched to a gene. CDR3 loop: CASGTESAKNIQYF. Here the CDR3 DNA reads TGTGCCAGCGGGACAGAATCGGCCAAAAACATTCAGTACTTC.

This clonotype was detected many times. The rearrangement uses TRBV27 and TRBJ2-3; D not resolved. The CDR3 extends over 15 amino acids. Looked up from germline, CDR1 is MNHEY and CDR2 is SMNVEV (reference sequence). V lost 4 bases and J lost 6, with 17 bases in between. The CDR3 loop is CASSSYKVAGDTQYF. CDR3 nucleotides: TGTGCCAGCAGTTCGTATAAGGTAGCTGGGGATACGCAGTATTTT.

The chain couples TRBV6-2 or TRBV6-3 to TRBJ2-1, with D uncertain. The CDR3 length is 17 residues. Germline V gene data show CDR1 as MNHEY and CDR2 as SVGEGT. V lost 0 bases and J lost 0, with 12 bases in between. CDR3 protein: CASSYSASSSSYNEQFF. CDR3 in DNA: TGTGCCAGCAGTTACTCGGCGTCTTCTAGCTCCTACAATGAGCAGTTCTTC.

The gene calls are TRBV20-1 and TRBJ2-7, with 7 bases that match TRBD1. Unmatched junction bases numbered 9, after V lost 7 bases and J lost 3 bases. Germline V gives CDR1 DFQATT, CDR2 SNEGSKA (reference sequence). The CDR3 loop spans 13 amino acids. The CDR3 region has the DNA TGCAGTGGCCAGACAGGGTGGGGCTACGAGCAGTACTTC. Its protein is CSGQTGWGYEQYF.

This clonotype has just a few counts. The V gene is TRBV5-4, the J gene TRBJ1-4; D gene uncertain. V lost 4 bases to trimming and J lost 13 bases, with 26 bases between them. Per germline, CDR1 SGHNT and CDR2 YYREEE (reference sequence). The CDR3 contains 16 residues. CDR3 DNA: TGTGCCAGCAGCATAAACAGTGCTATATCCCCTGAAGGACTGTTTTTT. This gives the protein CASSINSAISPEGLFF.

The CDR3 nucleotides are TGTGCCAGCAGTCCCCGGGGCAGGTTGGGTATGGATGGCTACACCTTC. Protein sequence: CASSPRGRLGMDGYTF. The chain uses TRBV12-3 or TRBV12-4 and TRBJ1-2; TRBD1 might be the D (5 bases). Trimming took 5 bases from V and 6 from J, leaving 22 bases between them. The CDR3 has 16 residues.

This clonotype was seen a handful of times. The J gene is TRBJ1-2, the V gene TRBV20-1; TRBD1 matches 7 bases. Per germline, CDR1 DFQATT and CDR2 SNEGSKA (reference sequence). The CDR3 is 16 residues long. V was clipped by 3 bases and J by 4 bases; unmatched bases: 14. The CDR3 bases are TGCAGTGCTAGTCCATCCACAACCGGGACAGCCTATGGCTACACCTTC. It codes for CSASPSTTGTAYGYTF.

This clonotype has ten or more counts. The chain uses TRBV27 and TRBJ1-5; D ambiguous. CDR3 size: 15 residues. Trimming removed 5 bases from V and 4 bases from J, with 15 bases in between. The germline V gene encodes CDR1 MNHEY and CDR2 SMNVEV (reference sequence). The CDR3 DNA sequence: TGTGCCAGCAGTCGTTCCGCGGGGTGGAATCAGCCCCAGCATTTT. This translates into CASSRSAGWNQPQHF.

This clonotype was recorded many times. This rearrangement joins TRBV7-8 to TRBJ2-1; the D gene could be TRBD1 or TRBD2 (6 bases each). The germline gives CDR1 SGHVS, CDR2 FQNEAQ. The CDR3 contains 15 residues. Between the trimmed V and J ends, which lost 5 bases and 8 bases, there was a span of 19 bases. CDR3 protein: CASSTRGQGRDEQFF. CDR3 coding DNA: TGTGCCAGCAGCACCCGGGGGCAGGGTCGGGATGAGCAGTTCTTC.

This sequence joins TRBV14 and TRBJ1-1; D ambiguous. The CDR3 consists of 11 residues. V lost 1 base and J 10 bases, leaving 7 bases between the germline ends. Germline values: CDR1 SGHDN, CDR2 FVKESK. The CDR3 DNA is TGTGCCAGCAGCCAAGGGTCGGCAGCTTTCTTT. It codes for CASSQGSAAFF.

This clonotype was counted many times. The V gene is TRBV7-2, the J gene TRBJ2-7, with D maybe TRBD1 (6 bases). Germline V gene lookup returns CDR1 SGHTA and CDR2 FQGNSA. Trimming cost V 4 bases and J 8 bases, with 9 bases left between them. The CDR3 spans 11 residues. The CDR3 DNA follows: TGTGCCAGCAGCTCCGGACAGAAGCAGTACTTC. This translates into CASSSGQKQYF.

Many counts were recorded for this clonotype. The chain joins TRBV5-1 to TRBJ1-6, with a possible D match to TRBD1 (6 bases). V lost 2 bases, J lost 7 bases, and 13 bases lay in between. In germline, CDR1 is SGHRS, CDR2 YFSETQ. The CDR3 contains 15 residues. CDR3 DNA: TGCGCCAGCAGCTTCCGGACAGCCACCAATTCACCCCTCCACTTT. Its translation: CASSFRTATNSPLHF.

V usage is TRBV3-1 and J usage is TRBJ1-1; 9 bases fit TRBD1. Germline V gene lookup returns CDR1 LGHDT and CDR2 YNNKEL (reference sequence). The junction had 3 bases not matched to a gene; V was cut back by 3 bases and J by 4 bases. The CDR3 has 14 amino acids. For the CDR3, the DNA is TGTGCCAGCAGCCAGACAGGGGGATCCACTGAAGCTTTCTTT. Encoded protein: CASSQTGGSTEAFF.

This clonotype was seen many times. This rearrangement joins TRBV7-2 to TRBJ2-5; D could derive from TRBD1 or TRBD2 (6 bases each). The CDR3 consists of 16 residues. V was trimmed by 1 base and J by 4 bases, leaving 16 bases between them. Germline V gene lookup returns CDR1 SGHTA and CDR2 FQGNSA. CDR3 bases: TGTGCCAGCAGCTTAGTAATCGGGGGCCTGGTAGAGACCCAGTACTTC. As protein: CASSLVIGGLVETQYF.

In its sample, this clonotype was seen many times. The J gene is TRBJ2-7, the V gene TRBV5-1; either TRBD1 or TRBD2 may supply D (6 bases each). Trimming shortened V by 4 bases and J by 2 bases, and 10 bases separated the two germline ends. There are 13 residues in the CDR3. Germline V gives CDR1 SGHRS, CDR2 YFSETQ. The CDR3 here is CASSGGTTYEQYF. In DNA, the CDR3 is TGCGCCAGCAGCGGGGGGACAACCTACGAGCAGTACTTC.

The genes are TRBV15 and TRBJ2-7; TRBD2 is a possible D gene (5 bases). The CDR3 totals 12 residues. Trimming removed 4 bases at V and 3 bases at J, with 7 bases between. Germline-derived CDR1 and CDR2 are LNHNV and YYDKDF (reference sequence). CDR3 sequence: CATSMDFYEQYV. In DNA form, the CDR3 reads TGTGCCACCAGCATGGACTTCTACGAGCAGTACGTC.

A few counts support this clonotype. The chain uses TRBV27 and TRBJ1-1; TRBD1 is a possible D gene (5 bases). Germline V gene sequence: CDR1 MNHEY, CDR2 SMNVEV (reference sequence). CDR3 length: 15 amino acids. V lost 2 bases, J lost 1 base, and 11 bases lay in between. The CDR3 DNA sequence: TGTGCCAGCAGTTTAGGGGCGGTGGGGAACACTGAAGCTTTCTTT. Translating gives CASSLGAVGNTEAFF.

This clonotype was detected ten times or more. The chain couples TRBV4-3 to TRBJ2-3; TRBD2 matches at 10 bases. J gave up 7 bases and V 3 bases, and 10 bases lay outside the gene matches. This CDR3 spans 16 amino acids. From germline, CDR1 is LGHNA and CDR2 YSLEER. Here the CDR3 reads CASSHPSGGAIHTQYF. CDR3 nucleotides: TGCGCCAGCAGCCATCCGAGCGGGGGGGCCATTCATACGCAGTATTTT.

Ten or more counts support this clonotype. The chain joins TRBV12-3 or TRBV12-4 to TRBJ1-5, with D possibly being TRBD1 (5 bases). The CDR3 is 16 residues long. V lost 6 bases and J 0 bases, leaving 15 bases between the germline ends. The CDR3 is CASSPPRDYSNQPQHF. The CDR3 bases are TGTGCCAGCAGCCCCCCGCGGGACTATAGCAATCAGCCCCAGCATTTT.

The chain combines TRBV12-3 or TRBV12-4 with TRBJ2-7, with TRBD1 matching over 8 bases. This CDR3 spans 14 amino acids. V trimming: 4 bases; J trimming: 4 bases; junction bases outside the gene matches: 6. CDR3 sequence: CASSSRTGRYEQYF. The CDR3 DNA reads as TGTGCCAGCAGTTCCCGGACAGGGCGGTACGAGCAGTACTTC.

The chain joins TRBV11-2 to TRBJ2-1; TRBD2 agrees at 10 bases. Trimming cost V 3 bases and J 2 bases; bases outside gene matches: 1. There are 15 residues in the CDR3. CDR1 and CDR2 (germline): SGHAT, FQNNGV. CDR3 nucleotides: TGTGCCAGCAGCTTGACTAGCGGGCCCTACAATGAGCAGTTCTTC. As protein: CASSLTSGPYNEQFF.

This clonotype was detected many times. The chain recombines TRBV7-8 with TRBJ1-5; D perhaps matches TRBD1 (5 bases). Between the trimmed V and J ends, which lost 4 bases and 5 bases, there was a span of 9 bases. This CDR3 has 13 residues. CDR1 SGHVS and CDR2 FQNEAQ come from the germline V gene. The DNA of the CDR3 is TGTGCCAGCAGCTCAGGGTTGGATCAGCCCCAGCATTTT. Its protein is CASSSGLDQPQHF.

The V call is TRBV4-3, the J call TRBJ1-3; no definite D call. In germline, CDR1 is LGHNA, CDR2 YSLEER. The CDR3 contains 16 residues. Trimming took off 0 bases at V and 1 base at J, with 10 bases between the two ends. The CDR3 bases are TGCGCCAGCAGCCAAGATATCAGGTCTTCTGGAAACACCATATATTTT. Its protein product is CASSQDIRSSGNTIYF.

This clonotype was counted ten times or more. The chain uses TRBV4-1 and TRBJ2-7; 10 nucleotides align to TRBD1. The germline gives CDR1 MGHRA, CDR2 YSYEKL. This CDR3 contains 15 residues. With 1 base clipped from V and 4 bases from J, the junction kept 4 bases outside the gene matches. The CDR3 coding sequence is TGCGCCAGCAGCCAAGCCGGGACAGGGGATTACGAGCAGTACGTC. Its translation is CASSQAGTGDYEQYV.

This chain connects TRBV7-9 to TRBJ2-7, with D unclear. Trimming removed 2 bases from V and 4 bases from J, with 6 bases in between. The CDR3 consists of 12 residues. Germline CDR1 and CDR2: SEHNR and FQNEAQ (reference sequence). The CDR3 region is CASSLSPYEQYV. Written as DNA, the CDR3 is TGTGCCAGCAGCTTAAGCCCATACGAGCAGTACGTC.

This clonotype was counted at least ten times. The gene calls are TRBV7-3 and TRBJ2-2; the D gene is possibly TRBD2 (7 bases). V was trimmed by 5 bases and J by 4 bases, leaving 20 bases between them. The CDR3 covers 17 residues. Per the germline V gene, CDR1 is SGHTA and CDR2 is FQGTGA. The CDR3 sequence: CASSLQPRGAGTGELFF. The CDR3 nucleotides read TGTGCCAGCAGCCTACAACCTCGGGGGGCAGGCACCGGGGAGCTGTTTTTT.

This clonotype has ten or more counts. This chain uses TRBV18 with TRBJ1-4, with TRBD1 as a possible D gene (6 bases). Germline V gene sequence: CDR1 KGHSH, CDR2 LQKENI. CDR3 length equals 15 residues. Trimming took off 3 bases at V and 8 bases at J, with 16 bases between the two ends. The CDR3 sequence is CASSPRQASGEKLFF. DNA for the CDR3: TGTGCCAGCTCACCTCGACAGGCATCTGGAGAAAAACTGTTTTTT.

This chain joins TRBV20-1 and TRBJ2-2; weak D call: TRBD2 (6 bases). Per the germline V gene, CDR1 is DFQATT and CDR2 is SNEGSKA (reference sequence). This CDR3 region has 13 residues. V dropped 7 bases and J dropped 1 base, with 10 bases sitting between them. This CDR3 is CSVPGVNTGELFF. The DNA for the CDR3 is TGCAGTGTGCCGGGGGTGAACACCGGGGAGCTGTTTTTT.

This clonotype occurred many times. The chain combines TRBV10-3 with TRBJ2-7; TRBD1 aligns across 11 bases. Germline values: CDR1 ENHRY, CDR2 SYGVKD. This CDR3 region has 14 residues. The V gene end was trimmed by 4 bases and the J gene end by 5 bases; junction bases not matched to a gene: 4. This CDR3 is CAISGGQGANEQYV. The DNA for the CDR3 is TGTGCCATCAGTGGAGGACAGGGGGCAAACGAGCAGTACGTC.

This clonotype was observed at least ten times. The rearrangement uses TRBV6-5 and TRBJ2-3; D is unresolved. CDR3 size: 14 residues. V lost 2 bases and J lost 0, with 6 bases in between. The germline V gene encodes CDR1 MNHEY and CDR2 SVGAGI. The CDR3 sequence is CASSYGESTDTQYF. Here the CDR3 DNA reads TGTGCCAGCAGTTACGGGGAAAGCACAGATACGCAGTATTTT.